Listed here are 13 T cell receptor beta chains from one sample, sequenced in a study of CD8 T cells in ankylosing spondylitis (dated by TCRdb to about 2017). The antigens these receptors bind are not known. Results and caveats for the whole study, not just this receptor: A TCR beta motif of several highly homologous amino acid variants appeared characteristic of blood from ankylosing spondylitis patients.

Receptors were amplified or captured by 5' RACE. Sequencing was performed on an Illumina HiSeq 2500. TCRdb ran its own pipeline on the public reads, namely fastp trimming at Q25 and MiXCR clone calling, and kept in-frame beta chains. Entries that share a CDR3 protein sequence are merged under the most common genes and DNA. For this sample there are over 450,000 distinct CDR3 sequences; about an eighth appear just once. The biggest ten clones account for nearly 7% of the sample. Specimen: blood, either unsorted or a sorted T cell fraction (not recorded which). Receptor source: a male donor with ankylosing spondylitis.

Only a few counts were recorded for this clonotype. This chain links TRBV12-3 or TRBV12-4 with TRBJ2-2; D is ambiguous. The CDR3 contains 14 residues. V dropped 7 bases and J dropped 1 base, with 10 bases sitting between them. The CDR3 DNA reads TGTGCCAGCACTCCCCCCGAGAACACCGGGGAGCTGTTTTTT. This sequence encodes CASTPPENTGELFF.

This clonotype was found a few times. CDR3 sequence: CASSPVAFTYNEQFF. The CDR3 DNA reads TGTGCCAGCAGCCCTGTAGCGTTTACCTACAATGAGCAGTTCTTC. The chain couples TRBV7-2 to TRBJ2-1, with D possibly matching TRBD2 (5 bases). Germline CDR1 and CDR2: SGHTA and FQGNSA. The ends were cut back, 5 bases at V and 2 bases at J, with 13 bases in the middle. The CDR3 has 15 amino acids. Based on the CDR3 plus reference TRBV7-2 and TRBJ2-1, the full variable domain is GAGVSQSPSNKVTEKGKDVELRCDPISGHTALYWYRQSLGQGLEFLIYFQGNSAPDKSGLPSDRFSAERTGGSVSTLTIQRTQQEDSAVYLCASSPVAFTYNEQFFGPGTRLTVL.

This clonotype has more than one count but fewer than ten. V is TRBV5-1 and J is TRBJ1-4; no clear D gene. V was shortened by 4 bases and J by 8 bases, with 15 bases between the two germline ends. Germline CDR1 and CDR2: SGHRS and YFSETQ. This CDR3 comprises 14 residues. This CDR3 is CASSPLGENEKLFF. The CDR3 nucleotides are TGCGCCAGCAGCCCGCTGGGAGAGAACGAAAAACTGTTTTTT. The full variable domain, rest sourced from reference TRBV5-1 and TRBJ1-4, is KAGVTQTPRYLIKTRGQQVTLSCSPISGHRSVSWYQQTPGQGLQFLFEYFSETQRNKGNFPGRFSGRQFSNSRSEMNVSTLELGDSALYLCASSPLGENEKLFFGSGTQLSVL.

The chain recombines TRBV27 with TRBJ2-2; 14 bases match TRBD2. Germline-derived CDR1 and CDR2 are MNHEY and SMNVEV (reference sequence). Germline trimming cut 5 bases from V and 5 bases from J; bases unmatched to any gene: 4. The length of the CDR3 is 16 residues. Written as DNA, the CDR3 is TGTGCCAGCAGTCTTAGGACTAGCGGGAGGACCGGGGAGCTGTTTTTT. Its translation: CASSLRTSGRTGELFF.

The rearrangement uses TRBV29-1 and TRBJ2-7, with D possibly being TRBD1 or TRBD2 (6 bases each). The CDR3 spans 13 residues. Germline V lookup: CDR1 SQVTM, CDR2 ANQGSEA. Between the trimmed V and J ends, which lost 6 bases and 5 bases, there was a span of 17 bases. CDR3 bases: TGCAGCGTCCGAGGGGGGCAGTTCGACGAGCAGTACTTC. It specifies CSVRGGQFDEQYF.

In its sample, this clonotype was seen a few times. This chain joins TRBV7-2 and TRBJ1-1; D is perhaps TRBD1 (5 bases). CDR1 and CDR2 (germline): SGHTA, FQGNSA. Trimming removed 7 bases at V and 4 bases at J, with 19 bases between. CDR3 length: 15 amino acids. The CDR3 reads CASNRLGQGGTEAFF. CDR3 nucleotides: TGTGCCAGCAATAGGCTCGGGCAGGGCGGCACTGAAGCTTTCTTT.

CDR3 loop: CSAATGPNQPQHF. The CDR3 coding sequence is TGCAGCGCTGCGACAGGGCCCAATCAGCCCCAGCATTTT. The chain uses TRBV29-1 and TRBJ1-5; the match to TRBD1 covers 7 bases. With V trimmed by 7 bases and J by 3 bases, 6 bases remained unmatched. The CDR3 covers 13 residues. CDR1 is SQVTM and CDR2 is ANQGSEA in the germline V gene.

The chain carries TRBV6-5 and TRBJ1-1; tentatively, D is TRBD1 (5 bases). Trimming took 8 bases from V and 6 from J, leaving 13 bases between them. The CDR3 has 12 residues. Germline V gene lookup returns CDR1 MNHEY and CDR2 SVGAGI. The CDR3 region has the DNA TGTGCCAGCCAACGAGGGGCCTCTGAAGCTTTCTTT. Translating it yields CASQRGASEAFF.

This clonotype was detected a few times. The V call is TRBV24-1, the J call TRBJ2-1; 14 bases agree with TRBD2. The CDR3 is 15 residues long. V shed 4 bases, J shed 14 bases, and the junction held 9 bases outside the gene matches. Germline lookup yields CDR1 KGHDR and CDR2 SFDVKD. The CDR3 sequence: CATSDRRLAGGKEFF. As DNA, the CDR3 is TGTGCCACCAGTGACCGCCGACTAGCGGGAGGGAAAGAGTTCTTC.

The chain has TRBV20-1 and TRBJ2-1, with D possibly matching TRBD2 (5 bases). Germline V lookup: CDR1 DFQATT, CDR2 SNEGSKA (reference sequence). V lost 2 bases, J lost 0 bases, and 17 bases lay in between. This CDR3 is 17 amino acids long. CDR3: CSARPLLEARSYNEQFF. The CDR3 DNA is TGCAGTGCTAGACCTCTACTAGAGGCCCGCTCCTACAATGAGCAGTTCTTC.

This clonotype was seen a handful of times. This sequence joins TRBV6-5 and TRBJ2-7, with D tentatively TRBD2 (5 bases). Trimming left V 2 bases short and J 4 bases short, with 18 bases between. CDR3 length: 16 residues. CDR1 and CDR2 from the germline V gene are MNHEY and SVGAGI. The CDR3 DNA reads TGTGCCAGCAGTTACGGCGGGCAGGCCAAGGGTTACGAGCAGTACGTC. Residues: CASSYGGQAKGYEQYV.

The rearrangement links TRBV7-9 to TRBJ1-1; 9 positions agree with TRBD1. V shed 3 bases and J 6 bases; nucleotides not matched to a gene: 14. The CDR3 extends over 17 amino acids. Germline CDR1 and CDR2: SEHNR and FQNEAQ (reference sequence). Here the CDR3 DNA reads TGTGCCAGCAGCTTCCTATGGGGACAGGGCGGGACGTCTGAAGCTTTCTTT. As protein: CASSFLWGQGGTSEAFF.

This clonotype was observed at least ten times. The chain carries TRBV10-1 and TRBJ2-2; a weak D match, TRBD2 (6 bases). Germline V gives CDR1 WNHNN, CDR2 SYGVQD (reference sequence). This CDR3 is built from 14 residues. V was shortened by 6 bases and J by 0 bases, with 8 bases between the two germline ends. The CDR3 coding sequence is TGCGCCAGCAGGACGGGGGCGAACACCGGGGAGCTGTTTTTT. As protein: CASRTGANTGELFF.